This T cell receptor (beta chain) was documented in a study of blood T cell repertoires in COVID-19. V lost 2 bases to trimming and J lost 3 bases; unmatched junction nucleotides: 7. The CDR3 runs 15 residues. Germline loops: CDR1 LNHDA, CDR2 SQIVND (reference sequence). As handled by the study authors: Researchers report that nucleated cell counts were estimated from reference gene primer amplification. The protocol was immunoSEQ multiplex PCR, while the TCRdb copy is restricted to in-frame clones and leaves out a portion. From that table come the V and J calls and clone size; the DNA was used to work out D and trimming. Of 95,000 to 150,000 clones listed, 78% were seen once; the top ten hold 2.3%.

The chain employs TRBV19 and TRBJ2-7; TRBD1 agrees at 7 bases. This clonotype originated in a man between 65 and 80 years old with acute or convalescent COVID-19. Input material: peripheral blood. This CDR3 reads CASSIRPTGDYEQYF. CDR3 coding DNA: TGTGCCAGTAGTATACGCCCTACAGGGGACTACGAGCAGTACTTC.